What follows are 18 T cell receptor beta chains derived from one specimen sequenced in a study of blood T cell repertoires in COVID-19. The repertoire was sequenced with immunoSEQ multiplex PCR; TCRdb's copy has only in-frame clones and lacks some. The top ten hold 1.9% of the sample, which has roughly 250,000 clones, just over 90% seen once. Sequenced material: PBMCs or T cells enriched from blood (not recorded which). These receptors were taken from a woman younger than 30 who had recovered from COVID-19.

The chain joins TRBV6-5 to TRBJ2-3; D possibly corresponds to TRBD1 (7 bases). The V end lost 2 bases, the J end lost 4 bases, and 10 bases lay between the germline ends. The CDR3 sequence is 14 residues long. Per the germline V gene, CDR1 is MNHEY and CDR2 is SVGAGI. CDR3 residues: CASSYARGADTQYF. CDR3 bases: TGTGCCAGCAGTTACGCCAGGGGGGCAGATACGCAGTATTTT.

The sample holds many counts of this clone. The chain has TRBV6-4 and TRBJ2-7; TRBD1 matches at 12 bases. CDR1 is MRHNA, CDR2 SNTAGT, per germline. With 5 bases clipped from V and 6 bases from J, the junction kept 8 bases outside the gene matches. The CDR3 sequence is 15 residues long. CDR3 nucleotide sequence: TGTGCCAGCAGTCCCTCACCGGGACAGGGGGCCGAGCAGTACTTC. Its translation: CASSPSPGQGAEQYF.

V and J are TRBV5-1 and TRBJ2-5; perhaps TRBD1 as D (5 bases). The germline CDR1 and CDR2 sequences are SGHRS and YFSETQ. The V end lost 0 bases, the J end lost 5 bases, and 8 bases lay between the germline ends. This CDR3 has 13 amino acids. CDR3 sequence reads: CASSLGPGETQYF. CDR3 DNA: TGCGCCAGCAGCTTGGGACCAGGGGAGACCCAGTACTTC.

The chain has TRBV15 and TRBJ1-1; D may be TRBD1 (6 bases). CDR1 and CDR2 (germline): LNHNV, YYDKDF (reference sequence). V lost 2 bases, J lost 0 bases, and 13 bases lay in between. CDR3 length: 16 residues. The CDR3 nucleotides read TGTGCCACCAGCAGACCCTCGGGACACCTGAACACTGAAGCTTTCTTT. Its protein is CATSRPSGHLNTEAFF. The whole variable domain, filled in from reference TRBV15 and TRBJ1-1, reads DAMVIQNPRYQVTQFGKPVTLSCSQTLNHNVMYWYQQKSSQAPKLLFHYYDKDFNNEADTPDNFQSRRPNTSFCFLDIRSPGLGDTAMYLCATSRPSGHLNTEAFFGQGTRLTVV.

V gene TRBV7-2 combines with J gene TRBJ1-2; 9 positions match TRBD1. Trimming took 1 base from V and 5 from J; bases not matched to a gene: 8. Germline V gene lookup returns CDR1 SGHTA and CDR2 FQGNSA. CDR3 length: 16 residues. CDR3 in DNA: TGTGCCAGCAGCTTAGACGGGACAGGGTTATTGTATGGCTACACCTTC. Protein: CASSLDGTGLLYGYTF.

The CDR3 DNA follows: TGTGCCAGCAGCCCTATGGACAGGGCCGAGCAGTACTTC. Translated, it gives CASSPMDRAEQYF. V gene TRBV11-3 combines with J gene TRBJ2-7; 8 bases map to TRBD1. The junction had 6 bases not matched to a gene; V was cut back by 5 bases and J by 6 bases. CDR1 is SGHNT and CDR2 is YENEEA in the germline V gene. The CDR3 has 13 residues.

This chain links TRBV3-1 (or the pseudogene TRBV3-2) with TRBJ2-5, with 8 bases identical to TRBD2. Trimming took 1 base from V and 5 from J; bases not matched to a gene: 9. Germline CDR1 is LGHDT and CDR2 is YNNKEL (reference sequence). The CDR3 has 16 amino acids. CDR3 region: CASSQAGLGKLETQYF. The CDR3 region has the DNA TGTGCCAGCAGCCAAGCGGGACTAGGCAAGTTGGAGACCCAGTACTTC.

This chain joins TRBV3-1 (or the pseudogene TRBV3-2) and TRBJ2-4, with D tentatively TRBD1 (6 bases). The germline CDR1 and CDR2 sequences are LGHDT and YNNKEL (reference sequence). The CDR3 is 15 amino acids. The V end was cut by 2 bases, the J end by 7 bases, with 15 bases between. CDR3 sequence (DNA): TGTGCCAGCAGCCAACCTGGGGCAGGACAGAACATTCAGTACTTC. This sequence encodes CASSQPGAGQNIQYF.

This chain links TRBV28 with TRBJ1-2, with D possibly being TRBD1 (5 bases). V lost 3 bases and J 5 bases, leaving 10 bases between the germline ends. The CDR3 sequence is 13 residues long. CDR1 and CDR2 (germline): MDHEN, SYDVKM. The CDR3 here is CASSLQGSYGYTF. The DNA for the CDR3 is TGTGCCAGCAGTTTGCAGGGTAGTTATGGCTACACCTTC.

J is TRBJ1-2 and V is TRBV7-9, with no clear D. CDR1 is SEHNR and CDR2 is FQNEAQ in the germline V gene (reference sequence). CDR3 length: 13 amino acids. Trimming cost V 5 bases and J 4 bases, with 11 bases left between them. The CDR3 loop is CASSHEGSYGYTF. CDR3 nucleotides: TGTGCCAGCAGCCACGAGGGCAGCTATGGCTACACCTTC.

DNA of the CDR3: TGTGCCAGCAGCTTAAGTAGCACCTACGAGCAGTACTTC. Its translation is CASSLSSTYEQYF. The chain couples TRBV7-9 to TRBJ2-7; D unresolved. This CDR3 is built from 13 residues. V gave up 2 bases and J gave up 2 bases, with 7 bases separating them. Germline V CDR1 and CDR2: SEHNR, FQNEAQ (reference sequence).

The J gene is TRBJ1-1, the V gene TRBV6-2 or TRBV6-3; D possibly corresponds to TRBD1 (6 bases). Trimming shortened V by 0 bases and J by 3 bases, and 8 bases separated the two germline ends. Germline assignment: CDR1 MNHEY and CDR2 SVGEGT. This CDR3 spans 14 amino acids. CDR3 sequence: CASSYSTGHTEAFF. In DNA, the CDR3 is TGTGCCAGCAGTTACTCGACAGGACACACTGAAGCTTTCTTT.

The chain links TRBV4-3 to TRBJ1-6; D ambiguous. Trimming stripped 2 bases from V and 8 bases from J, with 10 bases between. CDR1 LGHNA and CDR2 YSLEER come from the germline V gene. CDR3 length: 14 residues. DNA for the CDR3: TGCGCCAGCAGCCAAACAGTGCTTGATTCACCCCTCCACTTT. It codes for CASSQTVLDSPLHF.

The chain carries TRBV28 and TRBJ1-5; the D is unclear. The CDR3 loop spans 16 amino acids. With 5 bases removed from V and 2 bases from J, the gap between germline ends came to 16 bases. Germline V lookup: CDR1 MDHEN, CDR2 SYDVKM. DNA of the CDR3: TGTGCCAGCAGTAAGGCCCCCGCGCGGGGCAATCAGCCCCAGCATTTT. Translated, it gives CASSKAPARGNQPQHF.

The chain couples TRBV28 to TRBJ2-1; the D gene is possibly TRBD2 (7 bases). In germline, CDR1 is MDHEN, CDR2 SYDVKM. The CDR3 has 14 residues. The V gene lost 11 bases and the J gene lost 4 bases, with 18 bases spanning the gap. The CDR3 DNA is TGTGCCCGCTGGGGGGGGGCGCCTTACAATGAGCAGTTCTTC. As protein: CARWGGAPYNEQFF.

The chain links TRBV6-5 to TRBJ1-1; D not certain. Germline lookup yields CDR1 MNHEY and CDR2 SVGAGI. V dropped 5 bases and J dropped 4 bases, with 11 bases sitting between them. The CDR3 is 13 residues long. CDR3 nucleotide sequence: TGTGCCAGCAGTCGGGCCGCGGGCACTGAAGCTTTCTTT. Translation: CASSRAAGTEAFF.

The chain recombines TRBV7-9 with TRBJ2-5; 7 bases map to TRBD1. Germline V gene data show CDR1 as SEHNR and CDR2 as FQNEAQ (reference sequence). The CDR3 is 15 residues long. V shed 7 bases, J shed 2 bases, and the junction held 10 bases outside the gene matches. The CDR3: CASNLGTDQQETQYF. For the CDR3, the DNA is TGTGCCAGCAATCTCGGGACAGACCAACAAGAGACCCAGTACTTC.

This sequence joins TRBV2 and TRBJ2-2; TRBD2 aligns across 8 bases. Looked up from germline, CDR1 is SNHLY and CDR2 is FYNNEI. The trim removed 5 bases at V and 7 bases at J, leaving 6 bases unmatched. The CDR3 runs to 14 residues. The CDR3 coding sequence is TGTGCCAGCAGTTACCGGACTAGCTTCGGGGAGCTGTTTTTT. It codes for CASSYRTSFGELFF.